This passage covers 9 T cell receptor beta chains from one sample sequenced in a study of blood T cell repertoires in COVID-19. Using immunoSEQ multiplex PCR, the repertoire was profiled, and TCRdb retains in-frame clones only, with some absent. Of some 220,000 clones listed, 65% to 85% are singletons. The sequenced sample consisted of peripheral blood. Every receptor here comes from a human donor in a cohort sampled during active COVID-19.

The chain uses TRBV19 and TRBJ1-1; 7 bases line up with TRBD1. The trim removed 4 bases at V and 1 base at J, leaving 3 bases unmatched. CDR3 length equals 14 residues. From germline, CDR1 is LNHDA and CDR2 SQIVND (reference sequence). CDR3 sequence reads: CASSTRTGNTEAFF. In DNA, the CDR3 is TGTGCCAGTAGTACCCGGACAGGGAACACTGAAGCTTTCTTT.

The count of this clone is one. The rearrangement uses TRBV7-9 and TRBJ2-2; D remains unclear. The CDR3 is made up of 11 amino acids. V was pared by 7 bases and J by 6 bases, with 6 bases between. Per the germline V gene, CDR1 is SEHNR and CDR2 is FQNEAQ (reference sequence). CDR3 DNA: TGTGCCAGCACTCTCTCCGGGGAGCTGTTTTTT. It specifies CASTLSGELFF.

The chain links TRBV27 to TRBJ1-6; D might be TRBD1 (5 bases). The CDR3 sequence is 13 residues long. The germline V gene has CDR1 MNHEY and CDR2 SMNVEV (reference sequence). V lost 2 bases, J lost 7 bases, and 6 bases lay in between. The CDR3 loop reads CASSLNRNSPLHF. The CDR3 nucleotides are TGTGCCAGCAGTTTAAACAGGAATTCACCCCTCCACTTT.

The genes are TRBV6-5 and TRBJ1-2; tentatively, D is TRBD1 (6 bases). CDR1 and CDR2 (germline): MNHEY, SVGAGI. The CDR3 contains 15 residues. Trimming removed 7 bases from V and 3 bases from J, with 18 bases in between. In DNA form, the CDR3 reads TGTGCCAGCAACTTAGCCCGCGGACAGTACTATGGCTACACCTTC. It is translated as CASNLARGQYYGYTF.

V usage is TRBV5-1 and J usage is TRBJ2-3; a weak D match, TRBD1 (5 bases). The CDR3 has 14 residues. V was trimmed by 4 bases and J by 2 bases, leaving 11 bases between them. Per germline, CDR1 SGHRS and CDR2 YFSETQ. This CDR3 is CASSPDSATDTQYF. CDR3 DNA sequence: TGCGCCAGCAGCCCAGACAGTGCCACAGATACGCAGTATTTT.

CDR3 sequence reads: CASSYTGAHPWEYF. The CDR3 DNA sequence: TGTGCCAGCAGCTATACAGGGGCCCACCCTTGGGAGTACTTC. V is TRBV7-9 and J is TRBJ2-7; TRBD1 matches at 7 bases. Germline V gene sequence: CDR1 SEHNR, CDR2 FQNEAQ (reference sequence). With 4 bases clipped from V and 11 bases from J, the junction kept 14 bases outside the gene matches. CDR3 size: 14 residues.

V and J are TRBV5-1 and TRBJ1-6; D perhaps matches TRBD1 (6 bases). This CDR3 is 13 amino acids long. The germline V gene has CDR1 SGHRS and CDR2 YFSETQ. V shed 4 bases and J shed 10 bases, with 12 bases lying between them. The CDR3 loop is CASSNRVESPLHF. CDR3 nucleotide sequence: TGCGCCAGCAGCAACAGGGTGGAATCACCCCTCCACTTT. Together with reference TRBV5-1 and TRBJ1-6, the CDR3 gives the full variable domain: KAGVTQTPRYLIKTRGQQVTLSCSPISGHRSVSWYQQTPGQGLQFLFEYFSETQRNKGNFPGRFSGRQFSNSRSEMNVSTLELGDSALYLCASSNRVESPLHFGNGTRLTVT.

Only a few counts were recorded for this clone. The chain carries TRBV7-2 and TRBJ2-6; 7 nucleotides line up with TRBD1. Germline V lookup: CDR1 SGHTA, CDR2 FQGNSA. There are 15 residues in the CDR3. V was clipped by 5 bases and J by 1 base; unmatched bases: 2. CDR3: CASSNRGSGANVLTF. The CDR3, as DNA: TGTGCCAGCAGCAACAGGGGATCTGGGGCCAACGTCCTGACTTTC.

The chain employs TRBV12-5 and TRBJ1-5, with TRBD1 matching 9 bases. With 6 bases clipped from V and 6 bases from J, the junction kept 12 bases outside the gene matches. Per germline, CDR1 LGHNT and CDR2 FRNRAP. The CDR3 spans 16 residues. The DNA for the CDR3 is TGTGCTAGTGGCCCACCGGGACAGGGTGGGAGTCAGCCCCAGCATTTT. It yields the protein CASGPPGQGGSQPQHF.